These 14 T cell receptor beta chains share one sample of origin, sequenced in a study of CD8 T cells in ankylosing spondylitis. Study-wide results and caveats: One TCR beta motif, made up of roughly eight highly homologous variants, appeared characteristic of ankylosing spondylitis blood.

One entry per CDR3 protein, called by TCRdb with MiXCR from the 5' RACE reads. The sample has over 700,000 distinct CDR3 sequences, under 20% seen once. Antigens for these TCRs are unknown. Specimen: blood, either unsorted or a sorted T cell fraction (not recorded which). The source of these receptors is a male donor with ankylosing spondylitis.

V is TRBV11-2 and J is TRBJ2-7; 12 nucleotides line up with TRBD2. V trimming: 2 bases; J trimming: 6 bases; junction bases outside the gene matches: 2. The germline gives CDR1 SGHAT, CDR2 FQNNGV. The CDR3 extends over 14 amino acids. CDR3 amino acids: CASSLLAGGPEQYF. In DNA, the CDR3 is TGTGCCAGCAGCTTACTAGCGGGAGGGCCCGAGCAGTACTTC.

V gene TRBV5-1 combines with J gene TRBJ2-2; no definite D call. Per the germline V gene, CDR1 is SGHRS and CDR2 is YFSETQ. Trimming left V 1 base short and J 4 bases short, with 8 bases between. This CDR3 spans 14 amino acids. Written as DNA, the CDR3 is TGCGCCAGCAGCTTGTGGGGTACCACCGGGGAGCTGTTTTTT. Amino acids: CASSLWGTTGELFF.

In its sample, this clonotype was seen a few times. This chain links TRBV7-8 with TRBJ2-2; 8 bases agree with TRBD1. The CDR3 spans 14 residues. The J segment lost 14 bases and the V segment lost 0 bases, leaving 8 bases of the junction unmatched. Germline V CDR1 and CDR2: SGHVS, FQNEAQ. The CDR3 reads CASSLAGGQGALFF. The CDR3 region has the DNA TGTGCCAGCAGCTTAGCGGGCGGGCAGGGGGCCCTGTTTTTT.

Only a few counts were recorded for this clonotype. The V call is TRBV14, the J call TRBJ2-7, with TRBD2 matching over 11 bases. From germline, CDR1 is SGHDN and CDR2 FVKESK. The CDR3 extends over 18 amino acids. V shed 4 bases and J 0 bases; nucleotides not matched to a gene: 11. This CDR3 is CASSPPLAGGLSSYEQYF. The CDR3 DNA is TGTGCCAGCAGCCCCCCCCTAGCGGGAGGCCTGAGCTCCTACGAGCAGTACTTC.

This clonotype has a count of ten or more. The chain has TRBV7-9 and TRBJ1-2; D gene unclear. V lost 1 base and J 3 bases, leaving 9 bases between the germline ends. Germline V CDR1 and CDR2: SEHNR, FQNEAQ (reference sequence). This CDR3 is built from 14 residues. The CDR3 DNA sequence: TGTGCCAGCAGCTTAGGAACAGTCGACTATGGCTACACCTTC. Protein product: CASSLGTVDYGYTF.

The chain recombines TRBV6-2 or TRBV6-3 with TRBJ2-7; 8 bases line up with TRBD2. CDR1 and CDR2 from the germline V gene are MNHEY and SVGEGT. Trimming took 7 bases from V and 3 from J; bases not matched to a gene: 17. The CDR3 has 17 residues. This chain's CDR3 is CASTPGGASGRFYEQYF. The CDR3 DNA sequence: TGTGCCAGCACCCCCGGGGGGGCTAGCGGAAGATTCTACGAGCAGTACTTC.

The chain is built from TRBV5-1 and TRBJ1-3, with D possibly being TRBD1 (5 bases). Trimming pared 4 bases from V and 2 bases from J, leaving 16 bases between. The germline V gene encodes CDR1 SGHRS and CDR2 YFSETQ. CDR3 length: 16 amino acids. The CDR3 region has the DNA TGCGCCAGCAGCCCCGGGACCCAACCGGCTGGAAACACCATATATTTT. It specifies CASSPGTQPAGNTIYF.

This clonotype was counted a few times. J is TRBJ1-6 and V is TRBV28; TRBD1 is a possible D gene (5 bases). CDR3 length: 16 amino acids. The germline V gene has CDR1 MDHEN and CDR2 SYDVKM. V shed 3 bases and J shed 4 bases, with 13 bases lying between them. The CDR3 sequence: CASSFGQGPYNSPLHF. The CDR3, as DNA: TGTGCCAGCAGTTTCGGGCAGGGCCCGTATAATTCACCCCTCCACTTT.

This clonotype was picked up a small number of times. The chain combines TRBV12-3 or TRBV12-4 with TRBJ2-1, with 9 positions matching TRBD1. CDR3 length equals 15 residues. V was pared by 7 bases and J by 7 bases, with 11 bases of the junction left unmatched. The DNA for the CDR3 is TGTGCCAGCATTCGGAGGGGGACAGGGATGAATGAGCAGTTCTTC. This encodes CASIRRGTGMNEQFF.

This sequence joins TRBV7-6 and TRBJ2-5, with 7 bases matching TRBD2. The CDR3 loop spans 15 amino acids. Per germline, CDR1 SGHVS and CDR2 FNYEAQ. With V trimmed by 3 bases and J by 5 bases, 9 bases remained unmatched. This CDR3 reads CASSFSTSFSETQYF. Written as DNA, the CDR3 is TGTGCCAGCAGCTTTTCGACTAGCTTCAGTGAGACCCAGTACTTC.

This chain joins TRBV5-1 and TRBJ2-7; possible D gene TRBD2, 6 bases. This CDR3 is 17 amino acids long. Looked up from germline, CDR1 is SGHRS and CDR2 is YFSETQ. V lost 2 bases and J lost 0, with 18 bases in between. Written as DNA, the CDR3 is TGCGCCAGCAGCTTAACCCCAATAGCGGCCAGCTCCTACGAGCAGTACTTC. Translated, it gives CASSLTPIAASSYEQYF. The full variable domain, with the rest looked up from reference TRBV5-1 and TRBJ2-7, is KAGVTQTPRYLIKTRGQQVTLSCSPISGHRSVSWYQQTPGQGLQFLFEYFSETQRNKGNFPGRFSGRQFSNSRSEMNVSTLELGDSALYLCASSLTPIAASSYEQYFGPGTRLTVT.

This clonotype was detected a few times. The chain links TRBV27 to TRBJ2-5, with D perhaps TRBD1 (6 bases). Germline assignment: CDR1 MNHEY and CDR2 SMNVEV (reference sequence). V lost 1 base, J lost 5 bases, and 14 bases lay in between. The CDR3 sequence is 15 residues long. The DNA for the CDR3 is TGTGCCAGCAGTTTATTTAAGGGGGTGACGGAGACCCAGTACTTC. It is translated as CASSLFKGVTETQYF.

V and J are TRBV7-2 and TRBJ2-7; perhaps TRBD2 as D (6 bases). V dropped 1 base and J dropped 5 bases, with 15 bases sitting between them. CDR3 length: 15 amino acids. CDR1 and CDR2 (germline): SGHTA, FQGNSA. CDR3 region: CASSLEGWGGDEQYF. CDR3 coding DNA: TGTGCCAGCAGCTTAGAGGGCTGGGGAGGCGACGAGCAGTACTTC.

This clonotype was recorded many times. V gene TRBV7-2 combines with J gene TRBJ2-1, with TRBD2 as a possible D gene (5 bases). The CDR3 contains 15 residues. V lost 4 bases, J lost 5 bases, and 15 bases lay in between. Germline lookup yields CDR1 SGHTA and CDR2 FQGNSA. The CDR3 here is CASSWEASGDNEQFF. DNA for the CDR3: TGTGCCAGCAGCTGGGAAGCGAGCGGTGACAATGAGCAGTTCTTC.